Each of the 2 T cell receptor beta chains below was sequenced from the same sample in a study of regulatory T cells in long-lasting Graves disease. Time point of the sample: persistent/refractory GD, antithyroid drugs over 5 years with positive TRAb. PBMC RNA was the source of the TCR library. Arm-PCR of CDR3 regions and iRepertoire HTBI primers were used to build TCR beta libraries. Each CDR3 protein is one row after TCRdb ran MiXCR on the multiplex PCR reads. The sample contains about 400,000 distinct CDR3 sequences, less than 25% of which appear only once. Sample: peripheral blood mononuclear cells (PBMCs), taken when the disease was refractory, from a patient treated with antithyroid drugs. These receptors all come from a female donor with Graves disease.

This clonotype appeared a few times. The V and J genes are TRBV11-2 and TRBJ2-7, with 9 bases aligning to TRBD2. The CDR3 is 15 residues long. Trimming took 9 bases from V and 0 from J; bases not matched to a gene: 9. Germline CDR1 reads SGHAT; CDR2 reads FQNNGV. CDR3 nucleotide sequence: TGTGCCAGTGGGGGGCTAGCGGGGTACTCCTACGAGCAGTACTTC. Its protein product is CASGGLAGYSYEQYF.

In its sample, this clonotype was seen many times. The gene calls are TRBV3-1 and TRBJ1-1, with D hard to call. The CDR3 runs 11 residues. V lost 1 base to trimming and J lost 6 bases, with 3 bases between them. Germline V gives CDR1 LGHDT, CDR2 YNNKEL (reference sequence). The CDR3 DNA is TGTGCCAGCAGCCAAGGGGCTGAAGCTTTCTTT. It translates to CASSQGAEAFF.